These 10 T cell receptor beta chains originate from one sample sequenced in a study of cytomegalovirus exposure and HLA in healthy donors. Researchers ran the PCR with 60 Vbeta and 13 Jbeta primers. The assay was immunoSEQ multiplex PCR, and TCRdb's table has in-frame clones only and misses some. The clone table shows 75,000 to 85,000 clones, with the ten largest holding 3.5% to 4.5%. Sample: PBMCs. The receptors were gathered from a young man in good health and CMV-seropositive.

V is TRBV28 and J is TRBJ1-5; no clear D. Germline V gene sequence: CDR1 MDHEN, CDR2 SYDVKM. The CDR3 extends over 15 amino acids. V gave up 3 bases and J gave up 3 bases, with 12 bases separating them. CDR3 residues: CASSLSPRLNQPQHF. In DNA, the CDR3 is TGTGCCAGCAGTTTGAGTCCCAGGCTCAATCAGCCCCAGCATTTT.

V gene TRBV27 combines with J gene TRBJ2-1; D is possibly TRBD2 (5 bases). CDR3 length equals 15 residues. V was trimmed by 7 bases and J by 0 bases, leaving 13 bases between them. In germline, CDR1 is MNHEY, CDR2 SMNVEV (reference sequence). In nucleotides, the CDR3 is TGTGCCAGCAACGGAGCGGAAAGCTCCTACAATGAGCAGTTCTTC. This translates into CASNGAESSYNEQFF.

CDR3 loop: CASRDRGPPHEQYF. The CDR3 nucleotides read TGTGCCAGCAGGGACAGGGGTCCCCCCCACGAGCAGTACTTC. This chain uses TRBV6-1 with TRBJ2-7, with 9 bases matching TRBD1. There are 14 residues in the CDR3. With V trimmed by 6 bases and J by 5 bases, 8 bases remained unmatched. The V gene's germline CDR1 is MNHNS and CDR2 SASEGT.

The J gene is TRBJ2-1, the V gene TRBV19; no definite D call. CDR1 and CDR2 (germline): LNHDA, SQIVND (reference sequence). Trimming pared 1 base from V and 0 bases from J, leaving 10 bases between. The CDR3 loop spans 16 amino acids. CDR3 sequence (DNA): TGTGCCAGTAGTATAGTAAGCTACAGCTCCTACAATGAGCAGTTCTTC. Protein sequence: CASSIVSYSSYNEQFF. Supplemented by reference TRBV19 and TRBJ2-1, the full variable domain reads DGGITQSPKYLFRKEGQNVTLSCEQNLNHDAMYWYRQDPGQGLRLIYYSQIVNDFQKGDIAEGYSVSREKKESFPLTVTSAQKNPTAFYLCASSIVSYSSYNEQFFGPGTRLTVL.

The chain is built from TRBV28 and TRBJ1-5; 7 nucleotides match TRBD1. The CDR3 consists of 16 residues. The germline V gene encodes CDR1 MDHEN and CDR2 SYDVKM. Losses at the gene ends were 3 bases for V and 0 bases for J; bases not matched to a gene: 5. CDR3 amino acids: CASSFPDRYSNQPQHF. The DNA for the CDR3 is TGTGCCAGCAGTTTCCCGGACAGGTATAGCAATCAGCCCCAGCATTTT.

The chain carries TRBV28 and TRBJ1-3, with D hard to call. V lost 3 bases and J 0 bases, leaving 9 bases between the germline ends. Germline V lookup: CDR1 MDHEN, CDR2 SYDVKM. The CDR3 has 15 amino acids. The CDR3, as DNA: TGTGCCAGCAGTTTTGGCGGTAGCTCTGGAAACACCATATATTTT. It yields the protein CASSFGGSSGNTIYF.

V gene TRBV7-9 combines with J gene TRBJ1-2; D ambiguous. Deletions cut 6 bases from V and 2 bases from J, with 10 bases between. Germline V gives CDR1 SEHNR, CDR2 FQNEAQ (reference sequence). CDR3 length: 13 residues. As DNA, the CDR3 is TGTGCCAGCAGTCCCGGAGTAAACTATGGCTACACCTTC. It specifies CASSPGVNYGYTF.

This chain connects TRBV7-6 to TRBJ2-5; D not resolved. Germline CDR1 SGHVS, CDR2 FNYEAQ. The CDR3 totals 16 residues. Trimming removed 0 bases at V and 1 base at J, with 12 bases between. Here the CDR3 DNA reads TGTGCCAGCAGCTTAGCGATAGGCGGATCCCAAGAGACCCAGTACTTC. Translation gives CASSLAIGGSQETQYF.

This chain joins TRBV7-2 and TRBJ1-6; TRBD1 matches 8 bases. Germline CDR1 SGHTA, CDR2 FQGNSA. CDR3 size: 16 residues. J was trimmed by 7 bases and V by 5 bases; bases with no gene match: 10. The CDR3 DNA is TGTGCCAGCAGCCAAAGAGGACAGGGAACCAATTCACCCCTCCACTTT. It specifies CASSQRGQGTNSPLHF.

The chain recombines TRBV7-2 with TRBJ1-1, with 7 bases that match TRBD1. The CDR3 length is 15 residues. Trimming at V came to 6 bases and at J to 1 base, leaving 8 bases not matched to a gene. Germline CDR1 and CDR2: SGHTA and FQGNSA. The CDR3 nucleotides are TGTGCCAGCAGACGATTCGGGACAGAGAACACTGAAGCTTTCTTT. This gives the protein CASRRFGTENTEAFF.